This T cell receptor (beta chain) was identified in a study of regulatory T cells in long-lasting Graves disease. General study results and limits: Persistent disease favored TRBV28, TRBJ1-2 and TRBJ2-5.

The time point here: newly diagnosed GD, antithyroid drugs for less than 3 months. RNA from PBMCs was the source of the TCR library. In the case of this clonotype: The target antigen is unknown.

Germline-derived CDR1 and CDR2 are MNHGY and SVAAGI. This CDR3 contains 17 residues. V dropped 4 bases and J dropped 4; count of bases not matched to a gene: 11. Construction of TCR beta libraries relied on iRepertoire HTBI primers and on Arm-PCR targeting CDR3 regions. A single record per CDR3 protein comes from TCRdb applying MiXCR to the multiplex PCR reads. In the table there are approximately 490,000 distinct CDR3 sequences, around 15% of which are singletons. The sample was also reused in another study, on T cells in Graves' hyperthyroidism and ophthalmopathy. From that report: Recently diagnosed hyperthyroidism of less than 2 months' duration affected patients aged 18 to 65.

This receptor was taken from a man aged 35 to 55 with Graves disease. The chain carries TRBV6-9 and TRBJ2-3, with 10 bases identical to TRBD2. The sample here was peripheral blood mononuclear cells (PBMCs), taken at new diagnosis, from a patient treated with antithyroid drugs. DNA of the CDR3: TGTGCCAGCAGTTCCCATCTAAGCGGGAGGGCCGCAGATACGCAGTATTTT. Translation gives CASSSHLSGRAADTQYF.